A selection of T cell receptor beta chains follows, all from one sample in a study of cytomegalovirus exposure and HLA in healthy donors. The method was immunoSEQ multiplex PCR; TCRdb's version includes in-frame clones alone and lacks a portion of them. The table includes under 200,000 clones, just under 80% detected once. The sequenced material came from PBMCs. Receptors originate from a woman between 40 and 55 years old in good health and CMV-seropositive. Both conserved end residues are part of each CDR3.

V	J	CDR3
TRBV5-6	TRBJ1-3	CASSSTGKVRNTIYF
TRBV19	TRBJ1-2	CASSIAWRYTF
TRBV5-8	TRBJ1-1	CASSLWRRPTTEAFF
TRBV7-8	TRBJ2-7	CASSLSQDRLYEQYF
TRBV11-2	TRBJ2-5	CASSLDLERTQYF
TRBV4-3	TRBJ1-6	CASSQGRGGLLGSPLHF
TRBV30	TRBJ1-1	CAWSYRDEAFF
TRBV15	TRBJ1-1	CATSRGSGEYTEAFF
TRBV5-1	TRBJ1-1	CASSFRGNTEAFF
TRBV9	TRBJ2-1	CASSYSGGPYNEQFF
TRBV6-1	TRBJ1-2	CASSSMTGSNGYTF
TRBV10-2	TRBJ1-5	CASSESSYGVQPQHF
TRBV6-4	TRBJ2-2	CASSESLALGTSKSGELFF
TRBV7-2	TRBJ1-3	CASSLVRGEAPSGNTIYF
TRBV5-6	TRBJ1-2	CASSVRTGGYGYTF
TRBV4-1	TRBJ1-3	CASSDPNGNTIYF
TRBV5-1	TRBJ2-5	CASSLGLGVSEETQYF
TRBV5-1	TRBJ2-1	CASSRTSGGGYNEQFF
TRBV19	TRBJ2-3	CASSRASTDTQYF
TRBV5-1	TRBJ2-3	CASSLGDRLGTYF
TRBV30	TRBJ2-1	CAWRRAGGFEQFF
TRBV28	TRBJ2-7	CASTLNYEQYF
TRBV1	TRBJ2-7	CTSSLQGVKYEQYF
TRBV15	TRBJ1-1	CATSRGGVTEAFF
TRBV7-9	TRBJ1-1	CASSLEDRVPEAFF
TRBV4-1	TRBJ1-1	CASSQGLRSDYPEAFF
TRBV19	TRBJ2-2	CASSLDRVGGELFF
TRBV5-5	TRBJ1-4	CASSLEPGINEKLFF
TRBV7-3	TRBJ2-2	CASSPTRSTGELFF
TRBV13	TRBJ2-7	CASRTGGAAEQYF
TRBV11-1	TRBJ2-3	CASSRGTPTDTQYF
TRBV19	TRBJ2-1	CASSSVHSYDNEQFF
TRBV2	TRBJ2-1	CASMSFNEQFF
TRBV28	TRBJ1-2	CASAGQGWYGYTF
TRBV6-5	TRBJ1-3	CASSSPGNTIYF
TRBV9	TRBJ2-2	CASTAMGTSDTGELFF
TRBV5-1	TRBJ2-5	CASSLARGGQETQYF
TRBV7-2	TRBJ1-2	CASSLVPPGQGGGYGYTF
TRBV5-1	TRBJ2-5	CASGPGLAGGTEQYF
TRBV5-1	TRBJ2-7	CASSLGTGGPYEQCF
TRBV5-8	TRBJ2-5	CASSLGLAGAPRGETQYF
TRBV30	TRBJ1-3	CAWSDWAAGNTIYF
TRBV25-1	TRBJ1-1	CASSPYKTGSTEAFF
TRBV25-1	TRBJ1-2	CASSDRARGYTF